This T cell receptor (beta chain) was retrieved from a study of CD8+ T cells in alopecia areata (dated by TCRdb to 2016 to 2018). About the study as a whole: Treated patients were enrolled in an open-label pilot trial of oral tofacitinib, 5 to 10 mg twice daily, for moderate-to-severe alopecia areata. In humans, TCRbeta sequencing was performed on scalp tissue and on sorted CD4+ and CD8+ peripheral blood T cells from healthy controls and from patients with patchy or totalis/universalis alopecia areata. Scalp clonality was compared across normal scalp (n=4), patchy alopecia areata scalp (n=8), and alopecia totalis/universalis scalp (n=8). RNA came from the PAXgene miRNA kit for fixed scalp, the miRNeasy kit for PBMCs, and the RNeasy kit for mouse skin. Amplification of TCRbeta CDR3 regions was done by immunoSEQ multiplex PCR using 35 Vbeta forward primers and 13 Jbeta reverse primers. In both human patients and the C3H/HeJ mouse model, the study applied high-throughput TCRbeta sequencing to look at T cell clonal expansion in alopecia areata. Patients stayed on tofacitinib for 6 to 18 months and then had 6 months of follow-up off drug so that delayed response and recurrence could be assessed. Disease severity in treated patients was measured with the SALT score, which quantifies the percentage of affected scalp surface area. Biopsies were taken from tofacitinib-treated patients at baseline and again at 4 and 24 weeks into treatment, and several of those patients also had a later scalp biopsy.

Study-wide findings and limitations: Because the treated cohort was small and had only one nonresponder, larger studies are needed to examine links between baseline CD8+ expansion and response. Compared with normal scalp, lesional scalp had higher clonality and more expanded CD8+ clones, particularly in alopecia totalis/universalis, a pattern that suggests antigenic drive. TCR sequences shared between patients were less clear than in mice, possibly partly because of HLA diversity in the patient population. During tofacitinib treatment, many expanded lesional clones remained in scalp and blood, and this persistence may partly explain relapse after treatment is stopped. With tofacitinib, both scalp clonality and the number of expanded CD8+ clones among the top 100 scalp clones went down significantly. Unlike mouse skin, which is dominated by gammadelta T cells, normal human skin has resident alphabeta T cells that are also sequenced, and this complicates analysis of the scalp TCR repertoire.

Per the publication, the time point label means: less than five weeks on oral tofacitinib. Sample treatment or condition, as interpreted from the label and publication: oral pan-JAK inhibitor, 5-10 mg twice daily. Lesional scalp punch biopsies and peripheral blood were obtained from alopecia areata patients. After PBMCs were isolated by density centrifugation and stained for CD3, CD4 and CD8, a FACSAria was used to sort CD4+ and CD8+ T cells. Library preparation employed the immunoSEQ multiplex PCR assay. RNA was extracted from all samples and reverse transcribed into cDNA as template for TCR sequencing. SuperScript III was used for first-strand cDNA synthesis, primed with a 2:1 mix of oligo-dT and random hexamers. Amplification bias was assessed with a synthetic immune receptor repertoire, and residual bias was removed computationally. The study's own analysis went as follows. Raw reads were preprocessed to remove errors, and CDR3 was defined by IMGT conventions from the conserved cysteine to phenylalanine. To get clonality, Shannon entropy was normalized by log2 of the number of productive unique TCRs and the result was subtracted from 1. Whether scalp clones were CD4 or CD8 was inferred by matching scalp TCRbeta sequences against CD4 and CD8 repertoires sorted from blood. TCRdb stores this immuneACCESS table with in-frame sequences only. Part of the clones is absent; in the studies checked, under half of the shortfall reflects unresolved V genes, and no reason is known for the rest. The D gene and trimming were derived from the DNA, and the V and J assignments and clone size from that table. The table for this sample lists 150,000 to 250,000 clones; approximately 60% of them were counted only once. Together, the top ten hold around 3.2% of the sample.

V is trimmed back by 3 bases and J by 5 bases, and the junction contains 6 bases that no gene match accounts for. From a lookup of the germline V gene, CDR1 and CDR2 are SQVTM and ANQGSEA. From the cysteine through the phenylalanine, the CDR3 covers 13 amino acids. Of the read, only the CDR3 DNA is kept; its 39 bases are in frame from base 1. The sample holds a few counts of this clone. This clone's antigen is unknown. Qualities for individual bases were not recorded, and no much larger clone is one base off. The sequence is built from TRBV29-1 and TRBJ1-1; TRBD1 matches 7 bases in the middle. Material: CD4+ T cells sorted from blood, obtained at week 4, from a patient treated with tofacitinib. The TCR was taken from a human donor with alopecia areata. The DNA sequence reads TGCAGCGTTGATTCAGGGGGGGAAACTGAAGCTTTCTTT. This yields the protein CSVDSGGETEAFF.